The 24 T cell receptor beta chains listed next were all sequenced from one sample in a study of shared clonotypes between healthy human individuals. Assay used: immunoSEQ multiplex PCR; TCRdb lists only in-frame clones, some missing. Found here are 2,500,000 or so clones, over 85% of them singletons; the top ten hold about 0.34%. Material for sequencing was naive CD4+ T cells from PBMCs. Subset described: CD45RA+ positively selected. The receptors shown here come from a man aged 18 to 29 in good health. Some clones in this sample may be carry-over from other donors' samples.

The table lists this clone with a count of one. J is TRBJ2-1 and V is TRBV7-8, with a tentative D call TRBD1 (6 bases). This CDR3 has 13 residues. Germline CDR1 SGHVS, CDR2 FQNEAQ. The ends were cut back, 4 bases at V and 11 bases at J, with 15 bases in the middle. The CDR3 is CASSSQGRGKQFF. The DNA for the CDR3 is TGTGCCAGCAGCTCGCAAGGCAGGGGAAAGCAGTTCTTC. Looking up the rest from reference TRBV7-8 and TRBJ2-1 gives the full variable domain: GAGVSQSPRYKVAKRGQDVALRCDPISGHVSLFWYQQALGQGPEFLTYFQNEAQLDKSGLPSDRFFAERPEGSVSTLKIQRTQQEDSAVYLCASSSQGRGKQFFGPGTRLTVL.

The CDR3 coding sequence is TGTGCCAGAAGCTTTCATCCGTTAGGGGGACCGAACACTGAAGCTTTCTTT. It translates to CARSFHPLGGPNTEAFF. The chain recombines TRBV5-3 with TRBJ1-1, with D possibly being TRBD1 (6 bases). TRBV5-3 is recorded as an ORF, its role being uncertain. The CDR3 runs 17 residues. V lost 2 bases to trimming and J lost 1 base, with 18 bases between them.

This clone was found once. The J gene is TRBJ2-1, the V gene TRBV7-2; D is uncertain. The CDR3 extends over 14 amino acids. In germline, CDR1 is SGHTA, CDR2 FQGNSA. Deletions cut 8 bases from V and 6 bases from J, with 17 bases between. The CDR3 DNA reads as TGTGCCAGCCGCCGGGCCAACTCGGGCAATGAGCAGTTCTTC. Its protein is CASRRANSGNEQFF. Together with reference TRBV7-2 and TRBJ2-1, the CDR3 gives the full variable domain: GAGVSQSPSNKVTEKGKDVELRCDPISGHTALYWYRQSLGQGLEFLIYFQGNSAPDKSGLPSDRFSAERTGGSVSTLTIQRTQQEDSAVYLCASRRANSGNEQFFGPGTRLTVL.

V is TRBV27 and J is TRBJ2-7; either TRBD1 or TRBD2 may supply D (6 bases each). Trimming took off 8 bases at V and 6 bases at J, with 20 bases between the two ends. Germline loops: CDR1 MNHEY, CDR2 SMNVEV (reference sequence). The CDR3 runs 14 residues. The CDR3, as DNA: TGTGCCAGCTCCTCCCCCGGGGGCAGGGCCGAGCAGTACTTC. It translates to CASSSPGGRAEQYF.

The rearrangement links TRBV18 to TRBJ2-5, with a weak D call TRBD1 (7 bases). Looked up from germline, CDR1 is KGHSH and CDR2 is LQKENI. V was pared by 3 bases and J by 9 bases, with 23 bases between. This CDR3 contains 16 residues. CDR3 in amino acids: CASSPGGLRNQGAQYF. DNA of the CDR3: TGTGCCAGCTCACCGGGGGGACTTAGGAACCAGGGGGCCCAGTACTTC.

The chain joins TRBV5-1 to TRBJ2-3; 9 bases agree with TRBD1. J gave up 4 bases and V 4 bases, and 10 bases lay outside the gene matches. The length of the CDR3 is 16 residues. The germline V gene has CDR1 SGHRS and CDR2 YFSETQ. The CDR3 loop is CASSPPGQGWADTQYF. As DNA, the CDR3 is TGCGCCAGCAGCCCCCCGGGACAGGGTTGGGCAGATACGCAGTATTTT.

This chain uses TRBV4-3 with TRBJ2-7, with TRBD1 matching 9 bases. CDR1 is LGHNA and CDR2 is YSLEER in the germline V gene. The J segment lost 3 bases and the V segment lost 5 bases, leaving 5 bases of the junction unmatched. The CDR3 contains 14 residues. For the CDR3, the DNA is TGCGCCAGCAGCTCGGACAGGGGATTCTACGAGCAGTACTTC. It codes for CASSSDRGFYEQYF.

The chain is built from TRBV10-3 and TRBJ2-7; 10 nucleotides agree with TRBD2. This CDR3 spans 15 amino acids. V shed 4 bases and J 5 bases; nucleotides not matched to a gene: 8. The germline CDR1 and CDR2 sequences are ENHRY and SYGVKD. CDR3 DNA: TGTGCCATCAGTGGCGGACTAGCGGCTTCGGACGAGCAGTACTTC. Protein sequence: CAISGGLAASDEQYF.

This sequence joins TRBV11-2 and TRBJ1-6; D perhaps matches TRBD1 (5 bases). Germline V lookup: CDR1 SGHAT, CDR2 FQNNGV. The germline V and J ends were trimmed by 4 bases and 0 bases, with 16 bases remaining between them. CDR3 length equals 18 residues. The CDR3: CASSYRPGTSSYNSPLHF. The CDR3 region has the DNA TGTGCCAGCAGCTACAGGCCGGGGACCAGCTCCTATAATTCACCCCTCCACTTT.

The V and J genes are TRBV6-6 and TRBJ2-3; 13 bases are a match to TRBD2. Germline assignment: CDR1 MNHNY and CDR2 SVGAGI (reference sequence). Trimming took 4 bases from V and 3 from J; bases not matched to a gene: 4. The CDR3 has 16 amino acids. The CDR3 DNA is TGTGCCAGCAGTTCCGCGGGACTAGCGGGAACAGATACGCAGTATTTT. Translating it yields CASSSAGLAGTDTQYF.

The J gene is TRBJ2-2, the V gene TRBV27, with TRBD1 identical over 7 bases. CDR3 size: 14 residues. The ends lost 8 bases at V and 6 bases at J; junction bases unmatched: 9. Germline CDR1 MNHEY, CDR2 SMNVEV (reference sequence). In nucleotides, the CDR3 is TGTGCCAGCTTTAGAGGGCAGGGGGCCGGGGAGCTGTTTTTT. Translation gives CASFRGQGAGELFF.

The V gene is TRBV19, the J gene TRBJ1-4; TRBD1 might be the D (6 bases). V was pared by 7 bases and J by 8 bases, with 20 bases between. The CDR3 sequence is 15 residues long. CDR1 is LNHDA and CDR2 is SQIVND in the germline V gene (reference sequence). The CDR3 region is CASNTGTSEFEKLFF. DNA for the CDR3: TGTGCCAGTAATACCGGGACATCGGAATTCGAAAAACTGTTTTTT.

The CDR3 protein is CASSYGDRAKNIQYF. In DNA, the CDR3 is TGTGCCAGCAGTTACGGGGATCGAGCCAAAAACATTCAGTACTTC. The J gene is TRBJ2-4, the V gene TRBV28; D might be TRBD2 (5 bases). Germline assignment: CDR1 MDHEN and CDR2 SYDVKM. V lost 4 bases and J 0 bases, leaving 10 bases between the germline ends. The CDR3 runs 15 residues.

This clone was seen a single time. The chain carries TRBV5-1 and TRBJ1-2, with D tentatively TRBD1 (5 bases). V was shortened by 4 bases and J by 2 bases, with 15 bases between the two germline ends. The CDR3 loop spans 15 amino acids. Germline lookup yields CDR1 SGHRS and CDR2 YFSETQ. CDR3 sequence reads: CASSAENTGNYGYTF. The CDR3, as DNA: TGCGCCAGCAGCGCCGAAAATACAGGAAACTATGGCTACACCTTC.

The rearrangement uses TRBV18 and TRBJ2-7, with D maybe TRBD2 (5 bases). V was pared by 6 bases and J by 4 bases, with 16 bases between. Germline loops: CDR1 KGHSH, CDR2 LQKENI. The CDR3 length is 14 residues. As DNA, the CDR3 is TGTGCCAGCTCCGGGGTCCCCACGGCGTACGAGCAGTACTTC. This gives the protein CASSGVPTAYEQYF.

The V and J genes are TRBV6-1 and TRBJ2-5; D is unresolved. The V end was cut by 1 base, the J end by 4 bases, with 10 bases between. The V gene's germline CDR1 is MNHNS and CDR2 SASEGT. CDR3 length: 14 residues. CDR3 region: CASSEGSSRETQYF. Here the CDR3 DNA reads TGTGCCAGCAGTGAAGGGTCCTCCCGAGAGACCCAGTACTTC.

The sample holds one count of this clone. The V call is TRBV15, the J call TRBJ2-3; D gene uncertain. V was trimmed by 0 bases and J by 3 bases, leaving 10 bases between them. Germline V gives CDR1 LNHNV, CDR2 YYDKDF (reference sequence). The CDR3 totals 15 residues. The CDR3 loop reads CATSRDYSRTDTQYF. The DNA for the CDR3 is TGTGCCACCAGCAGAGACTATAGTAGGACAGATACGCAGTATTTT.

As to this clone: This same CDR3 is encoded by further DNA sequences in the sample. The J gene is TRBJ2-1, the V gene TRBV9; perhaps TRBD2 as D (5 bases). Looked up from germline, CDR1 is SGDLS and CDR2 is YYNGEE. V lost 1 base, J lost 0 bases, and 8 bases lay in between. This CDR3 spans 15 amino acids. The CDR3 DNA reads TGTGCCAGCAGCGTAAGCGGATCCTCCTACAATGAGCAGTTCTTC. Its translation: CASSVSGSSYNEQFF.

This chain joins TRBV27 and TRBJ2-5, with 7 bases matching TRBD2. The V and J ends lost 6 bases and 5 bases, in that order; junction bases with no gene match: 12. The CDR3 has 15 amino acids. Germline V lookup: CDR1 MNHEY, CDR2 SMNVEV (reference sequence). CDR3 sequence (DNA): TGTGCCAGCAGGGGCGGGAGAGGGATAGGTGAGACCCAGTACTTC. Translation: CASRGGRGIGETQYF.

J is TRBJ1-4 and V is TRBV9; 10 positions match TRBD1. Germline V gene lookup returns CDR1 SGDLS and CDR2 YYNGEE. The J segment lost 7 bases and the V segment lost 7 bases, leaving 13 bases of the junction unmatched. This CDR3 contains 16 residues. This CDR3 reads CASRPGQGKKCEKLFF. CDR3 nucleotide sequence: TGTGCCAGCCGGCCGGGACAGGGGAAGAAGTGTGAAAAACTGTTTTTT. Full variable domain (remainder filled in from reference TRBV9 and TRBJ1-4): DSGVTQTPKHLITATGQRVTLRCSPRSGDLSVYWYQQSLDQGLQFLIQYYNGEERAKGNILERFSAQQFPDLHSELNLSSLELGDSALYFCASRPGQGKKCEKLFFGSGTQLSVL.

The chain carries TRBV5-5 and TRBJ2-7; D perhaps matches TRBD2 (6 bases). The V end lost 4 bases, the J end lost 12 bases, and 23 bases lay between the germline ends. In germline, CDR1 is SGHKS, CDR2 YYEKEE (reference sequence). This CDR3 is 14 amino acids long. CDR3 in amino acids: CASSPTSSDGRGYF. In DNA, the CDR3 is TGTGCCAGCAGCCCTACCTCCTCGGACGGGCGGGGGTACTTC. Complete variable domain (other parts from reference TRBV5-5 and TRBJ2-7): DAGVTQSPTHLIKTRGQQVTLRCSPISGHKSVSWYQQVLGQGPQFIFQYYEKEERGRGNFPDRFSARQFPNYSSELNVNALLLGDSALYLCASSPTSSDGRGYFGPGTRLTVT.

This chain uses TRBV27 with TRBJ2-3, with a possible D match to TRBD2 (5 bases). V was pared by 6 bases and J by 5 bases, with 21 bases between. The CDR3 spans 16 residues. Germline V gives CDR1 MNHEY, CDR2 SMNVEV (reference sequence). CDR3 protein: CASSRSRRAILDTQYF. CDR3 DNA: TGTGCCAGCAGCCGCTCTAGGCGGGCAATTCTAGATACGCAGTATTTT.

The CDR3, as DNA: TGTGCCAGCACCCGGCGACAGGGTAGCTCCTACGAGCAGTACTTC. Translating gives CASTRRQGSSYEQYF. This chain connects TRBV5-4 to TRBJ2-7; 7 bases line up with TRBD1. The CDR3 runs 15 residues. Germline V CDR1 and CDR2: SGHNT, YYREEE (reference sequence). The junction had 9 bases not matched to a gene; V was cut back by 6 bases and J by 0 bases.

The chain uses TRBV4-1 and TRBJ2-3, with a tentative D call TRBD2 (6 bases). The CDR3 extends over 17 amino acids. Germline V gene sequence: CDR1 MGHRA, CDR2 YSYEKL. V was shortened by 6 bases and J by 1 base, with 20 bases between the two germline ends. In DNA form, the CDR3 reads TGCGCCAGCAGGGGTCTGGGCGGGACGGTGGGCACAGATACGCAGTATTTT. This gives the protein CASRGLGGTVGTDTQYF.